A single sample is the source of the 12 T cell receptor beta chains below, sequenced in a study of blood T cell repertoires in COVID-19. Clones were read by immunoSEQ multiplex PCR, and TCRdb kept only the in-frame ones, dropping some. Of some 100,000 clones in the sample, roughly 86% were seen once. Material: peripheral blood. All receptors come from a human donor in a cohort sampled during active COVID-19.

The V gene is TRBV6-5, the J gene TRBJ1-1; a weak D match, TRBD1 (5 bases). The CDR3 runs 13 residues. Looked up from germline, CDR1 is MNHEY and CDR2 is SVGAGI. The germline V and J ends were trimmed by 7 bases and 4 bases, with 13 bases remaining between them. The CDR3 spells CASTLQGSTEAFF. For the CDR3, the DNA is TGTGCCAGCACCCTTCAGGGTTCCACTGAAGCTTTCTTT.

This chain links TRBV5-1 with TRBJ2-1, with a tentative D call TRBD2 (6 bases). Looked up from germline, CDR1 is SGHRS and CDR2 is YFSETQ. V lost 4 bases and J 8 bases, leaving 16 bases between the germline ends. The CDR3 is made up of 14 amino acids. CDR3 nucleotides: TGCGCCAGCAGCCCCGGGGGTAGTTTAGATGAGCAGTTCTTC. Protein: CASSPGGSLDEQFF. Complete variable domain (other parts from reference TRBV5-1 and TRBJ2-1): KAGVTQTPRYLIKTRGQQVTLSCSPISGHRSVSWYQQTPGQGLQFLFEYFSETQRNKGNFPGRFSGRQFSNSRSEMNVSTLELGDSALYLCASSPGGSLDEQFFGPGTRLTVL.

About this clone itself: An end of the junction does not agree with germline; a read error may underlie this. This chain uses TRBV3-1 (or the pseudogene TRBV3-2) with TRBJ1-4, with 7 bases aligning to TRBD1. CDR3 length equals 11 residues. In germline, CDR1 is LGHDT, CDR2 YNNKEL (reference sequence). CDR3 in DNA: TGTGCCAGCAGCCAAGTCGGGACAGTGATTTTT. This sequence encodes CASSQVGTVIF.

The chain joins TRBV11-2 to TRBJ2-7; 11 positions match TRBD1. This CDR3 region has 17 residues. V shed 5 bases and J 2 bases; nucleotides not matched to a gene: 11. Germline CDR1 is SGHAT and CDR2 is FQNNGV. As DNA, the CDR3 is TGTGCCAGCAGCAAAACCATACCGGGACAGGGGGCCTACGAGCAGTACTTC. This translates into CASSKTIPGQGAYEQYF.

This clone was counted only a few times. This sequence joins TRBV4-1 and TRBJ1-2; D is perhaps TRBD1 (5 bases). With 1 base removed from V and 3 bases from J, the gap between germline ends came to 9 bases. Germline assignment: CDR1 MGHRA and CDR2 YSYEKL. CDR3 length equals 14 residues. The CDR3 coding sequence is TGCGCCAGCAGCCAAGTTAGCAGGGACTATGGCTACACCTTC. It encodes CASSQVSRDYGYTF.

CDR3 sequence (DNA): TGTGCCTGGAGTGTACTTGACTACCGGGGCAAAAACATTCAGTACTTC. Residues: CAWSVLDYRGKNIQYF. V is TRBV30 and J is TRBJ2-4, with D perhaps TRBD2 (5 bases). The CDR3 consists of 16 residues. Germline-derived CDR1 and CDR2 are GTSNPN and SVGIG (reference sequence). Trimming left V 0 bases short and J 3 bases short, with 15 bases between.

In this sample, this clone turned up once. The rearrangement uses TRBV7-2 and TRBJ1-5; 10 nucleotides agree with TRBD1. The CDR3 has 16 residues. J gave up 7 bases and V 4 bases, and 10 bases lay outside the gene matches. Germline CDR1 is SGHTA and CDR2 is FQGNSA. CDR3: CASSSNRQGAGQPQHF. In DNA form, the CDR3 reads TGTGCCAGCAGCTCGAATCGACAGGGGGCAGGGCAGCCCCAGCATTTT.

The chain has TRBV4-1 and TRBJ2-1; 11 nucleotides align to TRBD2. V shed 4 bases, J shed 8 bases, and the junction held 4 bases outside the gene matches. The CDR3 totals 14 residues. Germline V CDR1 and CDR2: MGHRA, YSYEKL. CDR3 DNA sequence: TGCGCCAGCAGCCCGCTAGCGGGGGGATATGAGCAGTTCTTC. It encodes CASSPLAGGYEQFF.

This clone was observed once. The chain has TRBV7-8 and TRBJ2-3; 8 bases are a match to TRBD2. The V gene end was trimmed by 11 bases and the J gene end by 2 bases; junction bases not matched to a gene: 6. Germline-derived CDR1 and CDR2 are SGHVS and FQNEAQ. CDR3 length: 13 residues. CDR3 residues: CASSGGNTDTQYF. The CDR3 nucleotides read TGTGCCTCCTCGGGGGGGAACACAGATACGCAGTATTTT.

This rearrangement joins TRBV4-3 to TRBJ1-2; 10 bases align to TRBD1. The CDR3 is 13 amino acids. Germline V CDR1 and CDR2: LGHNA, YSLEER. The trim removed 3 bases at V and 8 bases at J, leaving 3 bases unmatched. The CDR3 loop is CASSQGQGLGYTF. The CDR3 bases are TGCGCCAGCAGCCAGGGACAGGGGCTGGGCTACACCTTC.

This chain joins TRBV4-3 and TRBJ1-4, with D possibly TRBD1 on 5 matching bases. In germline, CDR1 is LGHNA, CDR2 YSLEER. The CDR3 loop spans 14 amino acids. V was clipped by 5 bases and J by 4 bases, with 11 bases between them. CDR3 region: CASSSGDSNEKLFF. CDR3 DNA sequence: TGCGCCAGCAGCTCGGGGGATAGTAATGAAAAACTGTTTTTT.

V usage is TRBV6-2 or TRBV6-3 and J usage is TRBJ2-4; 7 bases map to TRBD2. Losses at the gene ends were 0 bases for V and 8 bases for J; bases not matched to a gene: 4. The CDR3 consists of 14 residues. Germline CDR1 and CDR2: MNHEY and SVGEGT. The CDR3 loop reads CASSYSGGEDIQYF. The CDR3, as DNA: TGTGCCAGCAGTTACTCGGGGGGGGAGGACATTCAGTACTTC.